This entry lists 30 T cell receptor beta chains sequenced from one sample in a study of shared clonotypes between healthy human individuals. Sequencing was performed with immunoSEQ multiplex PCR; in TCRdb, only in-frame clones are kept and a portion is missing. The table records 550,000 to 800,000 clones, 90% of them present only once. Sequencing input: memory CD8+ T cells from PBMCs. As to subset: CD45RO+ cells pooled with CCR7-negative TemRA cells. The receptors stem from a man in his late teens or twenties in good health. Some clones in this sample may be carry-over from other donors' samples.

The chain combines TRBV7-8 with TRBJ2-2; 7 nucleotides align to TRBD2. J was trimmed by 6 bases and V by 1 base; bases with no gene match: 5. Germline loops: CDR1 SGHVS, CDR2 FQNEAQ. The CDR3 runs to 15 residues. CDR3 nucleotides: TGTGCCAGCAGCTTAGGGTCGGCGGGGGCCGGGGAGCTGTTTTTT. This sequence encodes CASSLGSAGAGELFF.

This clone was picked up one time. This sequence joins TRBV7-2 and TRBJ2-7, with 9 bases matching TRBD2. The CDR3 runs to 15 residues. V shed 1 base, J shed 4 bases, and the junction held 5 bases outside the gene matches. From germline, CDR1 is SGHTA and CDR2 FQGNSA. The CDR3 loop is CASSLEPSGTYEQYF. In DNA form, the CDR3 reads TGTGCCAGCAGCTTAGAACCTAGCGGGACGTACGAGCAGTACTTC.

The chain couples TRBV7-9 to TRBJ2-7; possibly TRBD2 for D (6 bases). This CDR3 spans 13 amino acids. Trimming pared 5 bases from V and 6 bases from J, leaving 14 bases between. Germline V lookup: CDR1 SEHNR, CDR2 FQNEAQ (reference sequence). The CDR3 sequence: CASSRGTEIEQYF. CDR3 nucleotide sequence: TGTGCCAGCAGCCGCGGGACTGAGATCGAGCAGTACTTC.

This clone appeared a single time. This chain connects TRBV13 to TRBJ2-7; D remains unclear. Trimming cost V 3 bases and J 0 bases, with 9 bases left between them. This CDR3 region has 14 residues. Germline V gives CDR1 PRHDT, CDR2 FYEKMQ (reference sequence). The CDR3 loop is CASSFGGNSYEQYF. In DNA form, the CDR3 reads TGTGCCAGCAGCTTTGGCGGAAACTCCTACGAGCAGTACTTC.

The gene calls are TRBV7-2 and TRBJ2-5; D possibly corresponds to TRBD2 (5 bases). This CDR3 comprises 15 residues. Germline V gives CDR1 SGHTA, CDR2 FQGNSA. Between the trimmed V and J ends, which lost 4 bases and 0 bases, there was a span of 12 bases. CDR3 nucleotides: TGTGCCAGCAGCTCCAACCGGGGTCACCAAGAGACCCAGTACTTC. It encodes CASSSNRGHQETQYF.

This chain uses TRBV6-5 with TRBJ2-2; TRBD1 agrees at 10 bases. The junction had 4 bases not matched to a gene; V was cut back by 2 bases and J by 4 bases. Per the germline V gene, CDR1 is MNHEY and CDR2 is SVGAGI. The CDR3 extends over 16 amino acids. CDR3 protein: CASSYRTGGATGELFF. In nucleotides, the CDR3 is TGTGCCAGCAGTTACCGGACAGGGGGAGCCACCGGGGAGCTGTTTTTT.

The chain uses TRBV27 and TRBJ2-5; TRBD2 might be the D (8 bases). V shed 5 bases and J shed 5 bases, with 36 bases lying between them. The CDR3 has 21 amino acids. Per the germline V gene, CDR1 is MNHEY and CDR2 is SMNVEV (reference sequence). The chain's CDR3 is CASSRADRVLAGSPRGETQYF. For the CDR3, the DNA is TGTGCCAGCAGTCGCGCCGACAGGGTTTTAGCGGGATCACCTCGAGGGGAGACCCAGTACTTC.

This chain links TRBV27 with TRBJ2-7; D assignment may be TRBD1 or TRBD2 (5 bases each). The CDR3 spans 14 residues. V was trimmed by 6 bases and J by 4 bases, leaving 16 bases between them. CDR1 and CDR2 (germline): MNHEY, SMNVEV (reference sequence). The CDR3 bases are TGTGCCAGCAGCCCGACGGGACCACGATACGAGCAGTACTTC. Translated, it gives CASSPTGPRYEQYF.

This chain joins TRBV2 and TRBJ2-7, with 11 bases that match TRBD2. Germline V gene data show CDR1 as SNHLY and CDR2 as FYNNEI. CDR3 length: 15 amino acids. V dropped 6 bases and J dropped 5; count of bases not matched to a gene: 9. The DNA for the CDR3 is TGTGCCAGCAGCGCTACTAGCGGGAGCCGCCACGAGCAGTACTTC. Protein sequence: CASSATSGSRHEQYF.

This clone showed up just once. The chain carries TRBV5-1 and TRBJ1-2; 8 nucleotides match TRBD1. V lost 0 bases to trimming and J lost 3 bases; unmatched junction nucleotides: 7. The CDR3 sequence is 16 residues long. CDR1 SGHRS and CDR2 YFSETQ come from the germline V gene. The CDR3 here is CASSLGGTGTDYGYTF. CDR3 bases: TGCGCCAGCAGCTTGGGGGGGACAGGTACCGACTATGGCTACACCTTC.

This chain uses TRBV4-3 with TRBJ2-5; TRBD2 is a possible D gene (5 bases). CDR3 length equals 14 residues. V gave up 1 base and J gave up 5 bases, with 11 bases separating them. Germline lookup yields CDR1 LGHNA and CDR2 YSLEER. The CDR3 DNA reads TGCGCCAGCAGCCAAGGCGGGCAGGCGGAGACCCAGTACTTC. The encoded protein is CASSQGGQAETQYF.

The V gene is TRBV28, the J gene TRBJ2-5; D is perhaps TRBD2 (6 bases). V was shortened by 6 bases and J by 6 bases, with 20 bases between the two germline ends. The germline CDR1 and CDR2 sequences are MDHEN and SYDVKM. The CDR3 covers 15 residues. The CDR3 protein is CASSQSGDSSKTQYF. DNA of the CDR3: TGTGCCAGCAGCCAATCCGGGGACTCCTCGAAGACCCAGTACTTC.

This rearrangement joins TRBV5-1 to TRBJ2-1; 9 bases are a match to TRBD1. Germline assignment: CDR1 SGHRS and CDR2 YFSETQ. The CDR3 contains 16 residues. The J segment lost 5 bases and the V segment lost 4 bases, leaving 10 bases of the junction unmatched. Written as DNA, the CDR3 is TGCGCCAGCAGCCCGGGACTACAGGGGGCCCACAATGAGCAGTTCTTC. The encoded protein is CASSPGLQGAHNEQFF.

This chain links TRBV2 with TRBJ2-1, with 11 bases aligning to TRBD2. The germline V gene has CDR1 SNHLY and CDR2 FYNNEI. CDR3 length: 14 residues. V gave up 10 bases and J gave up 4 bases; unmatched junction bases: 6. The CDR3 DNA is TGTGCCACCCAAACTAGCGGGAGATACAATGAGCAGTTCTTC. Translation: CATQTSGRYNEQFF.

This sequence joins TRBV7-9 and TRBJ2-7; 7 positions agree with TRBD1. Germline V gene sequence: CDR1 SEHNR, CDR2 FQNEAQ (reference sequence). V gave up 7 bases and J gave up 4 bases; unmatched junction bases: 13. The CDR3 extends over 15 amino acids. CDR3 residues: CASTSQPGQKYEQYF. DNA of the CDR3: TGTGCCAGCACCTCTCAACCGGGACAGAAATACGAGCAGTACTTC.

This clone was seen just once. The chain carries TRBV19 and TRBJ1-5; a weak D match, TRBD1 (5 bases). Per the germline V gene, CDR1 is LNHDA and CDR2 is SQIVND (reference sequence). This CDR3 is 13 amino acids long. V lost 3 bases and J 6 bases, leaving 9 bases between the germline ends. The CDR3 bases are TGTGCCAGTAGTATTGCTGGGGGTCAGCCCCAGCATTTT. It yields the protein CASSIAGGQPQHF.

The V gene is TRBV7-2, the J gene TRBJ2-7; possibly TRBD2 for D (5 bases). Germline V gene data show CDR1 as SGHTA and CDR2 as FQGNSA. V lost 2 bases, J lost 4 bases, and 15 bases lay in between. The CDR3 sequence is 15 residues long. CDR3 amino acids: CASSLTVGDEYEQYF. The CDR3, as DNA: TGTGCCAGCAGCTTAACAGTGGGAGACGAGTACGAGCAGTACTTC.

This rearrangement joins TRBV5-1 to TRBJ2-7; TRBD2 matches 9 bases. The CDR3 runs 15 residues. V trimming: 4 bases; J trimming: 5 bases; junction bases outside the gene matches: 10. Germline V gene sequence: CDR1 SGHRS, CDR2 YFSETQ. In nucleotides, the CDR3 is TGCGCCAGCAGCCCCAATAGCGGGGGCTTGGACGAGCAGTACTTC. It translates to CASSPNSGGLDEQYF.

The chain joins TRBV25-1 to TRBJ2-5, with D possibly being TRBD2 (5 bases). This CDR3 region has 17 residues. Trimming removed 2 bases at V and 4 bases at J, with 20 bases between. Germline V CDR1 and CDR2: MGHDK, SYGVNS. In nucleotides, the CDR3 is TGTGCCAGCAGTGAACCGGAAACCCTCGTGGGGAGAGAGACCCAGTACTTC. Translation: CASSEPETLVGRETQYF.

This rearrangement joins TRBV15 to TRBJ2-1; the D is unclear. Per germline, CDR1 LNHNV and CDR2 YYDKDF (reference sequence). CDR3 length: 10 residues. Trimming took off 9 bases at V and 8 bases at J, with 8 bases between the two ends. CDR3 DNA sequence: TGTGCCACGCCCCTACATGAGCAGTTCTTC. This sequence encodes CATPLHEQFF.

In DNA form, the CDR3 reads TGTGCCAGCAGCTTAGGTCCCTACAACTCCTACAATGAGCAGTTCTTC. Protein: CASSLGPYNSYNEQFF. V is TRBV11-2 and J is TRBJ2-1; unclear D gene. Germline CDR1 is SGHAT and CDR2 is FQNNGV. This CDR3 is 16 amino acids long. V was shortened by 1 base and J by 0 bases, with 10 bases between the two germline ends.

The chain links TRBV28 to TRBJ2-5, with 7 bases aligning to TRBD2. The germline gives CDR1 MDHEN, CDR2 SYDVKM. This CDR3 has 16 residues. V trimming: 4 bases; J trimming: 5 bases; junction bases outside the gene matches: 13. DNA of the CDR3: TGTGCCAGCAGTTCCCTCCCCGGGACTATTGGGGAGACCCAGTACTTC. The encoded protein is CASSSLPGTIGETQYF.

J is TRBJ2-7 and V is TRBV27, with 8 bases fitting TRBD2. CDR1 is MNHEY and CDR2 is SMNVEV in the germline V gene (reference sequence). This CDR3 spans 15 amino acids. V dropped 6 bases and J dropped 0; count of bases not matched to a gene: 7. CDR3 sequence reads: CASSHRGGGSYEQYF. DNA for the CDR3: TGTGCCAGCAGCCACCGGGGGGGAGGCTCCTACGAGCAGTACTTC.

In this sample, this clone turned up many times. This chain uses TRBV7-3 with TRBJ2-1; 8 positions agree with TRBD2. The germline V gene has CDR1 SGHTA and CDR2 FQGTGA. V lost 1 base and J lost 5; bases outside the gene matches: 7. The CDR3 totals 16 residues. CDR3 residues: CASSLNPGLVNNEQFF. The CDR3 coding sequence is TGTGCCAGCAGCTTAAATCCGGGACTAGTGAACAATGAGCAGTTCTTC.

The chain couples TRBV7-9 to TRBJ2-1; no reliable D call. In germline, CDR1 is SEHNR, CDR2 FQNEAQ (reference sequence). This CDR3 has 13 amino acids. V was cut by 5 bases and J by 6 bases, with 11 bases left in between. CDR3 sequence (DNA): TGTGCCAGCAGCGGCGGCCGAGGCAATGAGCAGTTCTTC. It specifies CASSGGRGNEQFF.

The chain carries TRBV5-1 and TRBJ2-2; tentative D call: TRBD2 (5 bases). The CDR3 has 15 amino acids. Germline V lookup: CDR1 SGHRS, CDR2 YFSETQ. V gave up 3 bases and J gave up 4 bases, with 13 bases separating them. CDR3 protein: CASSSDPEGTGELFF. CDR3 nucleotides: TGCGCCAGCAGCTCCGATCCAGAGGGCACCGGGGAGCTGTTTTTT.

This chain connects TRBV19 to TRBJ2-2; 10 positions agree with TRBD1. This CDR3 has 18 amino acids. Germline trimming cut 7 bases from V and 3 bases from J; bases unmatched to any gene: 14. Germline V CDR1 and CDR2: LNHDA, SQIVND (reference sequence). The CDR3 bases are TGTGCCAGTACCCCGGGACAGGGGCCCTCCAGCTACACCGGGGAGCTGTTTTTT. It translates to CASTPGQGPSSYTGELFF.

This CDR3 is CASSPVNRGDGDTQYF. CDR3 nucleotide sequence: TGTGCCAGCAGCCCGGTCAATAGGGGGGACGGAGATACGCAGTATTTT. The chain has TRBV27 and TRBJ2-3; TRBD1 or TRBD2 may be the D gene (6 bases each). Germline CDR1 MNHEY, CDR2 SMNVEV (reference sequence). This CDR3 region has 16 residues. Trimming took 6 bases from V and 5 from J, leaving 21 bases between them.

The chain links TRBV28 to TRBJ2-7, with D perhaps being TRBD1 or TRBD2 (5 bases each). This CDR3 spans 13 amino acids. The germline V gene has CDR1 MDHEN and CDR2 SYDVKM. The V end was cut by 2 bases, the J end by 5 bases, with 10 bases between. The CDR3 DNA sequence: TGTGCCAGCAGTTTAGGGACCCCGGACGAGCAGTACTTC. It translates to CASSLGTPDEQYF.

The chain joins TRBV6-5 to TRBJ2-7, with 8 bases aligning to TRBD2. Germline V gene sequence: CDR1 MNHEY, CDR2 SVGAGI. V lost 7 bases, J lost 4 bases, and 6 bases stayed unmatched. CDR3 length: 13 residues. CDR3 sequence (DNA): TGTGCCAGCACCCCGAGCGGGAGATACGAGCAGTACTTC. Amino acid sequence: CASTPSGRYEQYF.